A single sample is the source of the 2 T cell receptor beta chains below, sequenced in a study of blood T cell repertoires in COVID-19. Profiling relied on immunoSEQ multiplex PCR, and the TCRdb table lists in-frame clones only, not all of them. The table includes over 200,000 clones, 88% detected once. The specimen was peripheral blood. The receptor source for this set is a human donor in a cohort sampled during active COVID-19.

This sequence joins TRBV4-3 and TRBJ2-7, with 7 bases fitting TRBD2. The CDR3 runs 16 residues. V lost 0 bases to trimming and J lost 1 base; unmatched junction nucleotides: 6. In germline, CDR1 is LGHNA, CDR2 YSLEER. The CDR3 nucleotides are TGCGCCAGCAGCCAAGATCAAGGGGAGGGTTCCTACGAGCAGTACTTC. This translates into CASSQDQGEGSYEQYF.

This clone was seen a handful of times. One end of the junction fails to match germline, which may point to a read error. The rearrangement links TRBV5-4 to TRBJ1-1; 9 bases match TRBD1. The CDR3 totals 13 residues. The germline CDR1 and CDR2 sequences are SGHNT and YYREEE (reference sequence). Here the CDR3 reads CASSSQGARVNRF. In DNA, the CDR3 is TGTGCCAGCAGCTCACAGGGGGCGCGGGTCAACCGCTTT.